The clone carrying this T cell receptor beta chain was observed a few times. The CDR3 loop spans 16 amino acids. CDR1 SGDLS and CDR2 YYNGEE come from the germline V gene. V was clipped by 0 bases and J by 2 bases; unmatched bases: 7. The data derive from a study of OX40 agonist ivuxolimab in advanced cancers. Background on the study: Dose-escalation subjects each had hepatocellular carcinoma, melanoma, renal cell or head and neck cancer.

TCRdb's copy holds only in-frame clones and misses some; the assay was immunoSEQ multiplex PCR. The table has roughly 100,000 clones, roughly 88% seen once. This material consisted of CD4+ or CD8+ T cells sorted from blood, taken in a trial of the OX40 agonist ivuxolimab. V usage is TRBV9 and J usage is TRBJ2-5; TRBD2 matches at 7 bases. The sequence was collected from an adult with an advanced solid tumor such as melanoma, head and neck, liver or kidney cancer. CDR3 in amino acids: CASSVAAGASQETQYF. The CDR3 DNA follows: TGTGCCAGCAGCGTAGCGGCGGGAGCTAGTCAAGAGACCCAGTACTTC.